The entry that follows covers one T cell receptor (beta chain) sequence. This record comes from a study of blood T cell repertoires in COVID-19. Data came from immunoSEQ multiplex PCR; TCRdb stores just in-frame clones and leaves some out. The sample shows roughly 250,000 clones, 70% to 90% of them seen only once. The CDR3 totals 14 residues. Germline CDR1 reads LGHNA; CDR2 reads YNFKEQ. The V end lost 1 base, the J end lost 17 bases, and 20 bases lay between the germline ends. The receptor was derived from a man aged 35-49 years with acute or convalescent COVID-19. The chain employs TRBV4-2 and TRBJ1-4; perhaps TRBD1 as D (6 bases). The sample taken for sequencing was peripheral blood. CDR3 sequence (DNA): TGTGCCAGCAGCCAAGGGGTGGGTACAGGGCGTCTATTTTTT. The encoded protein is CASSQGVGTGRLFF.